This T cell receptor beta chain was found in a study of T cells in Graves' hyperthyroidism and ophthalmopathy. This clonotype appeared many times. The antigen remains unidentified. The CDR3 regions of TCR beta were amplified from RNA transcripts. Researchers ran a first-round RT-PCR on the TCR CDR3 using the HTBI primer set. Each CDR3 protein gets one entry after TCRdb re-called the multiplex PCR reads with MiXCR. The table lists roughly 660,000 distinct CDR3 sequences, 17% of them singletons. General observations from the study: Before onset, by a median of around six months, the model predicted ophthalmopathy.

Calling Graves' hyperthyroidism stable meant ophthalmopathy did not progress within 18 months. Germline V lookup: CDR1 SGHDT, CDR2 YYEEEE. CDR3 size: 12 residues. The V and J ends lost 3 bases and 3 bases respectively, with 7 bases between them. The chain couples TRBV5-6 to TRBJ2-7; unclear D gene. The clonotype was recovered from a man aged 50-59 years with Graves' hyperthyroidism. Source material: blood. The CDR3 DNA reads TGTGCCAGCAGCTACCAGAACTACGAGCAGTACTTC. Translation gives CASSYQNYEQYF.